This TCR beta chain was recorded in a study of cytomegalovirus exposure and HLA in healthy donors. Study-level points and caveats: TCR beta sequences numbering some 17,000 were associated with HLA alleles at 0.05 false discovery rate in a later analysis.

There are 17 residues in the CDR3. From germline, CDR1 is SNHLY and CDR2 FYNNEI. Trimming cost V 1 base and J 2 bases; bases outside gene matches: 9. The PCR ran on 60 Vbeta and 13 Jbeta primers. Profiled with immunoSEQ multiplex PCR; TCRdb holds only in-frame clones, not every one. Among 97,000 or so clones listed, 75% to 90% were seen once. A note on this clone: Its antigen is unidentified.

The chain has TRBV2 and TRBJ1-2; 8 nucleotides match TRBD1. This clonotype was obtained from a man aged 35-49 years in good health and CMV-seronegative. The sample comprised PBMCs. The CDR3 nucleotides read TGTGCCAGCAGTGAAGTTCACAGGGGGGCGATCAACTATGGCTACACCTTC. It translates to CASSEVHRGAINYGYTF.